A single sample gave rise to the 31 T cell receptor beta chains below, sequenced in a study of cytomegalovirus exposure and HLA in healthy donors (dated by TCRdb to between 2016 and 2019). The library was prepared using the immunoSEQ multiplex PCR assay. For the multiplex PCR, a mixture combining 60 forward primers for TCR Vbeta segments and 13 reverse primers for TCR Jbeta segments was used. Imported from immuneACCESS, the table was reduced by TCRdb to in-frame sequences with V and J called. These copies leave out some clones; in studies compared against another copy, an unresolved V gene accounts for under half, and the cause of the remainder is not known. The sample table records 100,000 to 120,000 clones; 86% of these occur just once. Around 2% of the sample lies in the top ten. The sequencing sample was made of PBMCs. All receptors derive from a man in his forties in good health and CMV-seronegative.

The chain recombines TRBV5-6 with TRBJ2-3, with 11 positions matching TRBD1. Trimming at V came to 2 bases and at J to 9 bases, leaving 5 bases not matched to a gene. CDR1 is SGHDT, CDR2 YYEEEE, per germline. The CDR3 covers 14 residues. CDR3 sequence (DNA): TGTGCCAGCAGCTTCCGGGACAGGGGGAAAACGCAGTATTTT. It yields the protein CASSFRDRGKTQYF.

This chain connects TRBV7-8 to TRBJ1-2; 7 bases align to TRBD1. V trimming: 1 base; J trimming: 6 bases; junction bases outside the gene matches: 5. The germline V gene encodes CDR1 SGHVS and CDR2 FQNEAQ. The CDR3 runs 14 residues. DNA for the CDR3: TGTGCCAGCAGCTTAGGACAGGGAGTCGATGGCTACACCTTC. Residues: CASSLGQGVDGYTF.

V usage is TRBV7-7 and J usage is TRBJ1-1; D unresolved. CDR3 length: 13 residues. Deletions cut 5 bases from V and 0 bases from J, with 7 bases between. Germline CDR1 and CDR2: SSHAT and FNYEAQ (reference sequence). CDR3 bases: TGTGCCAGCAGCGCGGCGATGAACACTGAAGCTTTCTTT. Its protein product is CASSAAMNTEAFF.

V usage is TRBV25-1 and J usage is TRBJ1-6; 9 bases fit TRBD1. The germline gives CDR1 MGHDK, CDR2 SYGVNS. This CDR3 has 14 amino acids. Trimming took 6 bases from V and 6 from J; bases not matched to a gene: 3. CDR3 loop: CASSGTGSNSPLHF. As DNA, the CDR3 is TGTGCCAGCAGCGGGACAGGGTCTAATTCACCCCTCCACTTT.

The chain uses TRBV18 and TRBJ2-5; D is possibly TRBD2 (6 bases). Germline loops: CDR1 KGHSH, CDR2 LQKENI. The CDR3 totals 15 residues. Trimming took 3 bases from V and 7 from J, leaving 18 bases between them. CDR3 in DNA: TGTGCCAGCTCACCTCTGGAGGGCCCCGAGGGGACCCAGTACTTC. This encodes CASSPLEGPEGTQYF. Together with reference TRBV18 and TRBJ2-5, the CDR3 gives the full variable domain: NAGVMQNPRHLVRRRGQEARLRCSPMKGHSHVYWYRQLPEEGLKFMVYLQKENIIDESGMPKERFSAEFPKEGPSILRIQQVVRGDSAAYFCASSPLEGPEGTQYFGPGTRLLVL.

This clone was seen a single time. V is TRBV5-1 and J is TRBJ2-3; 7 bases agree with TRBD1. The CDR3 is 14 amino acids. Looked up from germline, CDR1 is SGHRS and CDR2 is YFSETQ. Trimming at V came to 0 bases and at J to 6 bases, leaving 4 bases not matched to a gene. In DNA, the CDR3 is TGCGCCAGCAGCTTGGGACAGGGTGGGGATACGCAGTATTTT. This codes for CASSLGQGGDTQYF. Drawing the rest from reference TRBV5-1 and TRBJ2-3, the complete variable domain is KAGVTQTPRYLIKTRGQQVTLSCSPISGHRSVSWYQQTPGQGLQFLFEYFSETQRNKGNFPGRFSGRQFSNSRSEMNVSTLELGDSALYLCASSLGQGGDTQYFGPGTRLTVL.

The chain couples TRBV7-9 to TRBJ2-1, with 8 bases that match TRBD1. V dropped 5 bases and J dropped 13; count of bases not matched to a gene: 13. The CDR3 has 14 residues. From germline, CDR1 is SEHNR and CDR2 FQNEAQ (reference sequence). In nucleotides, the CDR3 is TGTGCCAGCAGCCTAACCGGGACAGGAGCTTCCCAGTTCTTC. Translated: CASSLTGTGASQFF.

The chain combines TRBV6-4 with TRBJ2-7, with 12 bases that match TRBD2. V dropped 2 bases and J dropped 5; count of bases not matched to a gene: 10. Germline V CDR1 and CDR2: MRHNA, SNTAGT. The CDR3 sequence is 17 residues long. The CDR3 region has the DNA TGTGCCAGCAGTGACCTAGCGGGGGGGCCGAGTACCCACGAGCAGTACTTC. Its translation is CASSDLAGGPSTHEQYF.

This clone was counted between two and nine times. CDR3 DNA sequence: TGTGCCAGCAGCTTGGTGAGGAACGAGCAGTACTTC. Its protein product is CASSLVRNEQYF. The V call is TRBV5-6, the J call TRBJ2-7; unclear D gene. V dropped 0 bases and J dropped 5 bases, with 6 bases sitting between them. Germline lookup yields CDR1 SGHDT and CDR2 YYEEEE. The CDR3 totals 12 residues.

This chain links TRBV5-1 with TRBJ1-1, with TRBD1 as a possible D gene (6 bases). CDR1 and CDR2 from the germline V gene are SGHRS and YFSETQ. This CDR3 is 13 amino acids long. The V end lost 8 bases, the J end lost 4 bases, and 15 bases lay between the germline ends. The DNA of the CDR3 is TGCGCCAGTACAGGGAGATCGGGCACTGAAGCTTTCTTT. This codes for CASTGRSGTEAFF.

This clone has just one count. The V and J genes are TRBV5-1 and TRBJ2-3; a possible D gene is TRBD1 (6 bases). Germline CDR1 and CDR2: SGHRS and YFSETQ. The CDR3 length is 15 residues. With 6 bases removed from V and 3 bases from J, the gap between germline ends came to 17 bases. The CDR3 loop reads CASNTQGGWTDTQYF. CDR3 in DNA: TGCGCCAGCAACACCCAAGGGGGTTGGACAGATACGCAGTATTTT.

The rearrangement links TRBV7-9 to TRBJ1-5; 7 nucleotides match TRBD1. CDR3 length: 15 amino acids. The V segment lost 10 bases and the J segment 2 bases; nucleotides outside the gene matches: 11. Germline lookup yields CDR1 SEHNR and CDR2 FQNEAQ (reference sequence). The CDR3, as DNA: TGTGCCATCTCAATGACAGGGCGCGGCAATCAGCCCCAGCATTTT. Its protein product is CAISMTGRGNQPQHF.

The sample holds a few counts of this clone. The CDR3 here is CASSIFGAGANVLTF. Written as DNA, the CDR3 is TGTGCCAGTAGTATTTTCGGGGCTGGGGCCAACGTCCTGACTTTC. V gene TRBV19 combines with J gene TRBJ2-6; TRBD2 might be the D (5 bases). Between the trimmed V and J ends, which lost 3 bases and 2 bases, there was a span of 8 bases. Germline V gene data show CDR1 as LNHDA and CDR2 as SQIVND (reference sequence). The CDR3 spans 15 residues.

The chain has TRBV5-1 and TRBJ1-4; 8 bases line up with TRBD1. The CDR3 runs 15 residues. The V gene's germline CDR1 is SGHRS and CDR2 YFSETQ. V gave up 0 bases and J gave up 2 bases; unmatched junction bases: 0. CDR3 amino acids: CASSLAGGTNEKLFF. The CDR3 DNA sequence: TGCGCCAGCAGCTTGGCAGGGGGCACTAATGAAAAACTGTTTTTT.

V usage is TRBV25-1 and J usage is TRBJ1-1; D is uncertain. This CDR3 has 13 amino acids. V was cut by 4 bases and J by 0 bases, with 6 bases left in between. Germline loops: CDR1 MGHDK, CDR2 SYGVNS. The CDR3 is CASSGVVNTEAFF. CDR3 DNA sequence: TGTGCCAGCAGTGGCGTGGTGAACACTGAAGCTTTCTTT.

J is TRBJ2-1 and V is TRBV7-9, with 7 bases that match TRBD2. Germline V gives CDR1 SEHNR, CDR2 FQNEAQ (reference sequence). V lost 3 bases and J lost 0; bases outside the gene matches: 5. This CDR3 is 16 amino acids long. Here the CDR3 reads CASSFWGGVSYNEQFF. CDR3 bases: TGTGCCAGCAGCTTCTGGGGGGGTGTCTCCTACAATGAGCAGTTCTTC.

This chain connects TRBV28 to TRBJ1-5, with D uncertain. Germline loops: CDR1 MDHEN, CDR2 SYDVKM. The CDR3 runs to 14 residues. V lost 5 bases to trimming and J lost 1 base, with 9 bases between them. CDR3 region: CASSPDMSNQPQHF. CDR3 sequence (DNA): TGTGCCAGCAGTCCTGACATGAGCAATCAGCCCCAGCATTTT. Together with reference TRBV28 and TRBJ1-5, the CDR3 gives the full variable domain: DVKVTQSSRYLVKRTGEKVFLECVQDMDHENMFWYRQDPGLGLRLIYFSYDVKMKEKGDIPEGYSVSREKKERFSLILESASTNQTSMYLCASSPDMSNQPQHFGDGTRLSIL.

The rearrangement joins TRBV30 to TRBJ1-5, with TRBD1 matching 8 bases. V shed 8 bases, J shed 6 bases, and the junction held 12 bases outside the gene matches. This CDR3 has 14 amino acids. CDR1 and CDR2 (germline): GTSNPN, SVGIG (reference sequence). The CDR3 reads CAGRDRLNPQPQHF. CDR3 nucleotides: TGTGCCGGTAGGGACAGGCTCAATCCTCAGCCCCAGCATTTT.

This rearrangement joins TRBV13 to TRBJ1-2; 9 bases line up with TRBD1. CDR1 PRHDT and CDR2 FYEKMQ come from the germline V gene (reference sequence). This CDR3 is built from 20 residues. V was pared by 6 bases and J by 4 bases, with 24 bases of the junction left unmatched. The CDR3 reads CASSRPRQGVFLLSFYGYTF. The DNA of the CDR3 is TGTGCCAGCAGTCGTCCCCGACAGGGGGTCTTCCTATTATCCTTCTATGGCTACACCTTC.

The chain couples TRBV7-8 to TRBJ1-5; D is unclear. Germline V gene lookup returns CDR1 SGHVS and CDR2 FQNEAQ. Trimming stripped 5 bases from V and 5 bases from J, with 13 bases between. The length of the CDR3 is 14 residues. This chain's CDR3 is CASSPTRVDQPQHF. The CDR3 coding sequence is TGTGCCAGCAGCCCCACGAGGGTGGATCAGCCCCAGCATTTT. Full variable domain (missing parts from reference TRBV7-8 and TRBJ1-5): GAGVSQSPRYKVAKRGQDVALRCDPISGHVSLFWYQQALGQGPEFLTYFQNEAQLDKSGLPSDRFFAERPEGSVSTLKIQRTQQEDSAVYLCASSPTRVDQPQHFGDGTRLSIL.

The chain joins TRBV5-1 to TRBJ2-7, with 8 bases lining up with TRBD1. This CDR3 comprises 15 residues. J was trimmed by 1 base and V by 5 bases; bases with no gene match: 8. Germline loops: CDR1 SGHRS, CDR2 YFSETQ. DNA of the CDR3: TGCGCCAGCAGTTTTACCGGGACAGGTTCCTACGAGCAGTACTTC. Residues: CASSFTGTGSYEQYF.

The chain uses TRBV19 and TRBJ1-5; 7 bases line up with TRBD1. In germline, CDR1 is LNHDA, CDR2 SQIVND (reference sequence). The CDR3 length is 16 residues. The trim removed 3 bases at V and 1 base at J, leaving 6 bases unmatched. The CDR3 loop reads CASSITGVGSNQPQHF. In DNA, the CDR3 is TGTGCCAGTAGTATTACAGGGGTGGGGAGCAATCAGCCCCAGCATTTT.

The V gene is TRBV6-5, the J gene TRBJ1-2; 7 positions match TRBD1. The germline CDR1 and CDR2 sequences are MNHEY and SVGAGI. This CDR3 comprises 16 residues. Trimming cost V 0 bases and J 2 bases; bases outside gene matches: 6. CDR3 residues: CASSYSGTETNYGYTF. The CDR3 nucleotides are TGTGCCAGCAGTTACTCGGGGACAGAAACGAACTATGGCTACACCTTC.

CDR3 sequence reads: CASSNRQGLSTEAFF. The CDR3, as DNA: TGTGCCAGCAGCAACCGACAGGGTTTGAGCACTGAAGCTTTCTTT. The chain uses TRBV7-2 and TRBJ1-1; 7 bases are shared with TRBD1. CDR3 length: 15 amino acids. The V and J ends lost 5 bases and 4 bases, in that order; junction bases with no gene match: 10. The germline CDR1 and CDR2 sequences are SGHTA and FQGNSA.

This chain joins TRBV7-8 and TRBJ2-7; the match to TRBD2 covers 9 bases. The CDR3 runs 15 residues. V lost 1 base to trimming and J lost 3 bases; unmatched junction nucleotides: 4. Germline V lookup: CDR1 SGHVS, CDR2 FQNEAQ. The CDR3 DNA sequence: TGTGCCAGCAGCTTAGTACTAGCGGGCGACTACGAGCAGTACTTC. Amino acid sequence: CASSLVLAGDYEQYF.

This clone appeared once. The V gene is TRBV18, the J gene TRBJ1-1, with D unclear. Trimming pared 3 bases from V and 1 base from J, leaving 9 bases between. Germline V gene data show CDR1 as KGHSH and CDR2 as LQKENI. This CDR3 contains 14 residues. The DNA for the CDR3 is TGTGCCAGCTCACCCTTGGCCTCGAACACTGAAGCTTTCTTT. Protein: CASSPLASNTEAFF.

The chain employs TRBV4-2 and TRBJ2-7; 9 positions match TRBD1. Germline-derived CDR1 and CDR2 are LGHNA and YNFKEQ. J gave up 4 bases and V 0 bases, and 7 bases lay outside the gene matches. There are 16 residues in the CDR3. The CDR3 bases are TGTGCCAGCAGCCAAGAAAGGACAGGGGTTTTATACGAGCAGTACTTC. The encoded protein is CASSQERTGVLYEQYF.

The chain uses TRBV5-4 and TRBJ1-1; 8 bases are a match to TRBD1. The V and J ends lost 4 bases and 4 bases, in that order; junction bases with no gene match: 9. The CDR3 runs 15 residues. Germline CDR1 and CDR2: SGHNT and YYREEE (reference sequence). CDR3 region: CASSLQTGVVTEAFF. The DNA of the CDR3 is TGTGCCAGCAGCCTTCAGACAGGGGTAGTCACTGAAGCTTTCTTT.

The chain carries TRBV7-2 and TRBJ2-7; 7 bases align to TRBD1. Trimming at V came to 5 bases and at J to 2 bases, leaving 3 bases not matched to a gene. CDR1 is SGHTA and CDR2 is FQGNSA in the germline V gene. The CDR3 has 13 amino acids. The CDR3 is CASSRGRAYEQYF. CDR3 nucleotide sequence: TGTGCCAGCAGCAGGGGGCGCGCCTACGAGCAGTACTTC.

The chain couples TRBV4-3 to TRBJ2-7, with 9 bases that match TRBD2. The germline V gene encodes CDR1 LGHNA and CDR2 YSLEER. Losses at the gene ends were 0 bases for V and 5 bases for J; bases not matched to a gene: 5. The CDR3 is made up of 15 amino acids. The CDR3 DNA sequence: TGCGCCAGCAGCCAAGAAGTGGGACTAGCCAACGAGCAGTACTTC. This gives the protein CASSQEVGLANEQYF.

This clone was counted only a few times. The rearrangement links TRBV4-3 to TRBJ1-6; 8 bases match TRBD1. Germline V CDR1 and CDR2: LGHNA, YSLEER. Trimming cost V 3 bases and J 7 bases; bases outside gene matches: 14. This CDR3 has 18 amino acids. The CDR3 loop reads CASSQTLQGGVGNSPLHF. In DNA form, the CDR3 reads TGCGCCAGCAGCCAGACCCTACAGGGGGGTGTCGGGAATTCACCCCTCCACTTT.